The next 12 T cell receptor beta chains were all read from a single sample in a study of identical twins. TCRdb used MiXCR to reprocess the 5' RACE reads, holding one entry per CDR3 protein. The table has more than 1.5 million distinct CDR3 sequences, around 33% seen once; the top ten hold under 0.35%. Material for sequencing was cord blood. The receptors originated from a newborn girl in good health.

The V gene is TRBV7-9, the J gene TRBJ1-1; D is uncertain. The CDR3 is made up of 12 amino acids. Germline CDR1 reads SEHNR; CDR2 reads FQNEAQ (reference sequence). Trimming took 3 bases from V and 6 from J, leaving 8 bases between them. CDR3: CASSFFGAEAFF. For the CDR3, the DNA is TGTGCCAGCAGCTTTTTCGGCGCTGAAGCTTTCTTT.

A few counts support this clonotype. One end of the junction varies from germline; a read error may be responsible. V and J are TRBV10-3 and TRBJ2-7; no definite D call. In germline, CDR1 is ENHRY, CDR2 SYGVKD. This CDR3 has 14 amino acids. CDR3 in DNA: TGTGCCATCAGTGATTACAGTACCTCCTACGGGCAGTACTTC. This gives the protein CAISDYSTSYGQYF.

This clonotype was found many times. The V call is TRBV29-1, the J call TRBJ2-7, with 10 positions matching TRBD1. The junction had 2 bases not matched to a gene; V was cut back by 4 bases and J by 2 bases. Per germline, CDR1 SQVTM and CDR2 ANQGSEA. The CDR3 has 13 residues. The CDR3 DNA reads TGCAGCGTTGGAGGGACAGGGGCCTACGAGCAGTACTTC. This gives the protein CSVGGTGAYEQYF.

The chain is built from TRBV5-1 and TRBJ2-5, with 10 bases identical to TRBD2. The CDR3 sequence is 16 residues long. The germline V gene encodes CDR1 SGHRS and CDR2 YFSETQ. Unmatched junction bases numbered 7, after V lost 1 base and J lost 4 bases. The CDR3 DNA sequence: TGCGCCAGCAGCTTGTCTGTTAGCGGGGGGAGAGAGACCCAGTACTTC. Translating it yields CASSLSVSGGRETQYF.

The chain links TRBV28 to TRBJ2-7; D unclear. V lost 7 bases and J 4 bases, leaving 23 bases between the germline ends. Germline assignment: CDR1 MDHEN and CDR2 SYDVKM. The CDR3 consists of 16 residues. CDR3 in amino acids: CASKRLGLRMPYEQYF. CDR3 sequence (DNA): TGTGCCAGCAAACGTTTAGGCCTAAGGATGCCTTACGAGCAGTACTTC.

This clonotype was detected a few times. V usage is TRBV27 and J usage is TRBJ2-7; perhaps D is TRBD1 or TRBD2 (5 bases each). V was trimmed by 4 bases and J by 2 bases, leaving 12 bases between them. Per germline, CDR1 MNHEY and CDR2 SMNVEV (reference sequence). This CDR3 is built from 14 residues. The CDR3 nucleotides read TGTGCCAGCAGTTCCGGGGCCTACACCTACGAGCAGTACTTC. Translating it yields CASSSGAYTYEQYF.

This clonotype was observed many times. The chain carries TRBV29-1 and TRBJ2-1, with 13 nucleotides matching TRBD2. CDR3 length: 16 amino acids. V lost 6 bases to trimming and J lost 4 bases; unmatched junction nucleotides: 9. The V gene's germline CDR1 is SQVTM and CDR2 ANQGSEA. CDR3 bases: TGCAGCGTAACGGGACTAGCGGGAACGGCGTACAATGAGCAGTTCTTC. It encodes CSVTGLAGTAYNEQFF.

CDR3 region: CASSTGTAYTGELFF. The CDR3, as DNA: TGTGCCAGCAGTACCGGGACAGCTTACACCGGGGAGCTGTTTTTT. The chain carries TRBV12-3 or TRBV12-4 and TRBJ2-2, with 7 positions matching TRBD1. There are 15 residues in the CDR3. The V segment lost 5 bases and the J segment 3 bases; nucleotides outside the gene matches: 6.

In its sample, this clonotype was seen many times. This chain links TRBV5-1 with TRBJ2-5; a weak D match, TRBD2 (6 bases). Trimming took 3 bases from V and 1 from J, leaving 10 bases between them. CDR1 SGHRS and CDR2 YFSETQ come from the germline V gene. The CDR3 totals 14 residues. DNA for the CDR3: TGCGCCAGCAGCTCCCTTAGCGGCCAAGAGACCCAGTACTTC. Its protein is CASSSLSGQETQYF.

The chain joins TRBV11-2 to TRBJ2-5, with TRBD2 matching over 14 bases. The V and J ends lost 6 bases and 11 bases, in that order; junction bases with no gene match: 17. The CDR3 sequence is 17 residues long. The germline CDR1 and CDR2 sequences are SGHAT and FQNNGV. CDR3 region: CASRTSGRGGFYNEQYF. The CDR3 nucleotides are TGTGCCAGCAGGACTAGCGGGAGGGGAGGGTTTTACAATGAGCAGTACTTC.

V gene TRBV10-3 combines with J gene TRBJ2-7; tentative D call: TRBD1 (7 bases). CDR3 length: 16 amino acids. V was shortened by 3 bases and J by 7 bases, with 22 bases between the two germline ends. The germline V gene has CDR1 ENHRY and CDR2 SYGVKD. The CDR3 DNA follows: TGTGCCATCAGTGATCCAGGGGGGCTGCCAGACAATGAGCAGTACTTC. This codes for CAISDPGGLPDNEQYF.

This chain uses TRBV28 with TRBJ1-1; maybe TRBD1 (5 bases). Trimming pared 1 base from V and 4 bases from J, leaving 16 bases between. The CDR3 runs to 16 residues. From germline, CDR1 is MDHEN and CDR2 SYDVKM. CDR3 sequence: CASSLSGSGLTTEAFF. The CDR3 coding sequence is TGTGCCAGCAGTTTATCCGGGTCGGGACTGACCACTGAAGCTTTCTTT.